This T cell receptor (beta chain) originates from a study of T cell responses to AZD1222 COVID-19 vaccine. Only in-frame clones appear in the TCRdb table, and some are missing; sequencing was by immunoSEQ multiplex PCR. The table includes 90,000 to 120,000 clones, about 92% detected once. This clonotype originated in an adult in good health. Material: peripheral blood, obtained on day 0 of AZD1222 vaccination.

The CDR3 spells CASSTRLAGSGEQFF. The DNA for the CDR3 is TGTGCCAGTAGTACAAGACTAGCGGGGTCGGGTGAGCAGTTCTTC. The V call is TRBV19, the J call TRBJ2-1, with TRBD2 matching 11 bases. CDR1 and CDR2 from the germline V gene are LNHDA and SQIVND (reference sequence). The CDR3 consists of 15 residues. V shed 4 bases and J 9 bases; nucleotides not matched to a gene: 8.